The present entry profiles one TCR beta chain with its context. Its antigen is not identified. Authors' processing steps: ImmunoSEQ yielded junction-only sequences lacking quality scores, so filtering differed. Profiled with immunoSEQ multiplex PCR; TCRdb holds only in-frame clones, not every one. Clone size and V and J calls were adopted from that table, with D and trimming inferred from the DNA. The table lists around 2,000,000 clones, about 95% of them singletons. This sample was included in a study of shared clonotypes between healthy human individuals. Notes on the study in general: Apart from blood, nothing was sampled; tissue repertoires likely differ. Sharing of clonotypes among donors was expected to vary with sequencing depth.

CD8 cells classed as naive were CD45RO-negative and positively selected for CCR7, excluding terminally differentiated effector memory CD45RA+ cells. Between the trimmed V and J ends, which lost 4 bases and 0 bases, there was a span of 8 bases. Germline loops: CDR1 SGDLS, CDR2 YYNGEE. The CDR3 extends over 14 amino acids. The gene calls are TRBV9 and TRBJ2-1; no clear D. The clonotype originates from a man between 18 and 35 years old in good health. Material for sequencing was naive CD8+ T cells sorted from blood. CDR3 loop: CASSPYSSYNEQFF. The CDR3 coding sequence is TGTGCCAGCAGCCCCTATAGCTCCTACAATGAGCAGTTCTTC.